The rows below give T cell receptor beta chains drawn from one sample of a study of blood T cell repertoires in COVID-19. Clones were read by immunoSEQ multiplex PCR, and TCRdb kept only the in-frame ones, dropping some. Of around 200,000 clones listed, about 86% were seen once; the top ten hold 3.5% to 5.5%. Material: PBMCs or T cells enriched from blood (not recorded which). The source of these receptors is a woman in her twenties or thirties who had been exposed to COVID-19. Both conserved end residues are part of each CDR3. Each record gives: J gene, V gene, CDR3 length, clone size, D gene, CDR3 protein, CDR3 DNA. D genes are given only for firm matches. A row's size may be missing; if present it is once, few, many or a size class.

j_call: TRBJ1-2
v_call: TRBV6-5
cdr3_length: 13
clone_size: -
d_call: -
cdr3_aa: CASSYSIGYGYTF
cdr3_nt: TGTGCCAGCAGTTACTCGATCGGCTATGGCTACACCTTC

j_call: TRBJ1-1
v_call: TRBV5-1
cdr3_length: 17
clone_size: -
d_call: TRBD1
cdr3_aa: CASSLRDLRGLGTEAFF
cdr3_nt: TGCGCCAGCAGCTTGCGGGACCTCAGGGGGCTCGGGACTGAAGCTTTCTTT

j_call: TRBJ2-3
v_call: TRBV18
cdr3_length: 17
clone_size: -
d_call: TRBD1
cdr3_aa: CASSPPQRGRGYDTQYF
cdr3_nt: TGTGCCAGCTCACCCCCCCAAAGGGGCAGGGGGTACGATACGCAGTATTTT

j_call: TRBJ2-1
v_call: TRBV7-9
cdr3_length: 18
clone_size: -
d_call: -
cdr3_aa: CASSRIKGRGSDYNEQFF
cdr3_nt: TGTGCCAGCAGTCGTATTAAAGGACGGGGGAGTGACTACAATGAGCAGTTCTTC

j_call: TRBJ1-1
v_call: TRBV13
cdr3_length: 16
clone_size: -
d_call: -
cdr3_aa: CASSFRPTVMNTEAFF
cdr3_nt: TGTGCCAGCAGCTTTCGCCCGACAGTAATGAACACTGAAGCTTTCTTT

j_call: TRBJ1-1
v_call: TRBV6-5
cdr3_length: 13
clone_size: -
d_call: TRBD1
cdr3_aa: CASEDRWNTEAFF
cdr3_nt: TGTGCCAGCGAGGACAGGTGGAACACTGAAGCTTTCTTT

j_call: TRBJ2-7
v_call: TRBV19
cdr3_length: 15
clone_size: -
d_call: -
cdr3_aa: CASSIGSVSSYEQYF
cdr3_nt: TGTGCCAGTAGTATCGGTAGCGTTTCCTCCTACGAGCAGTACTTC

j_call: TRBJ2-3
v_call: TRBV7-7
cdr3_length: 15
clone_size: -
d_call: TRBD2
cdr3_aa: CASSKGTSDTDTQYF
cdr3_nt: TGTGCCAGCAGCAAAGGGACTAGCGACACAGATACGCAGTATTTT

j_call: TRBJ1-6
v_call: TRBV19
cdr3_length: 18
clone_size: -
d_call: -
cdr3_aa: CASSIDPRGSSYNSPLHF
cdr3_nt: TGTGCCAGTAGTATAGATCCCCGGGGGAGCTCCTATAATTCACCCCTCCACTTT

j_call: TRBJ2-5
v_call: TRBV27
cdr3_length: 17
clone_size: -
d_call: TRBD1
cdr3_aa: CASSLLWTGGPEETQYF
cdr3_nt: TGTGCCAGCAGTTTATTGTGGACAGGAGGCCCCGAGGAGACCCAGTACTTC

j_call: TRBJ1-2
v_call: TRBV7-6
cdr3_length: 15
clone_size: -
d_call: TRBD1
cdr3_aa: CASSSRQGVGYGYTF
cdr3_nt: TGTGCCAGCAGCTCCAGACAGGGGGTAGGCTATGGCTACACCTTC

j_call: TRBJ1-3
v_call: TRBV11-2
cdr3_length: 13
clone_size: -
d_call: -
cdr3_aa: CASSFQGTHTIYF
cdr3_nt: TGTGCCAGCAGCTTTCAGGGAACACACACCATATATTTT

j_call: TRBJ2-3
v_call: TRBV7-2
cdr3_length: 13
clone_size: -
d_call: -
cdr3_aa: CASSRQYGDTQYF
cdr3_nt: TGTGCCAGCAGTCGACAGTACGGGGATACGCAGTATTTT

j_call: TRBJ2-7
v_call: TRBV18
cdr3_length: 14
clone_size: -
d_call: -
cdr3_aa: CASSETGTSYEQYF
cdr3_nt: TGTGCCAGCTCGGAGACCGGGACATCATACGAGCAGTACTTC

j_call: TRBJ1-1
v_call: TRBV3-1/TRBV3-2
cdr3_length: 14
clone_size: many
d_call: -
cdr3_aa: CASSHRGRNTEAFF
cdr3_nt: TGTGCCAGCAGCCACCGAGGGAGGAACACTGAAGCTTTCTTT

j_call: TRBJ1-4
v_call: TRBV5-1
cdr3_length: 15
clone_size: few
d_call: -
cdr3_aa: CASSLGASGDEKLFF
cdr3_nt: TGCGCCAGCAGCTTGGGGGCCTCGGGGGATGAAAAACTGTTTTTT

j_call: TRBJ2-3
v_call: TRBV6-1
cdr3_length: 15
clone_size: -
d_call: -
cdr3_aa: CASSEQKRSTDTQYF
cdr3_nt: TGTGCCAGCAGTGAACAGAAGCGAAGCACAGATACGCAGTATTTT

j_call: TRBJ1-1
v_call: TRBV9
cdr3_length: 15
clone_size: -
d_call: -
cdr3_aa: CASSVAGVGNTEAFF
cdr3_nt: TGTGCCAGCAGCGTAGCGGGAGTGGGAAACACTGAAGCTTTCTTT

j_call: TRBJ2-1
v_call: TRBV27
cdr3_length: 15
clone_size: few
d_call: TRBD2
cdr3_aa: CASSLGTSGGGEQFF
cdr3_nt: TGTGCCAGCAGTTTAGGGACTAGCGGGGGGGGTGAGCAGTTCTTC

j_call: TRBJ1-2
v_call: TRBV7-6
cdr3_length: 16
clone_size: once
d_call: TRBD1
cdr3_aa: CASSPRIGTGVYGYTF
cdr3_nt: TGTGCCAGCAGCCCCCGTATCGGGACAGGGGTCTATGGCTACACCTTC

j_call: TRBJ2-2
v_call: TRBV10-3
cdr3_length: 16
clone_size: -
d_call: -
cdr3_aa: CAISESFVALTGELFF
cdr3_nt: TGTGCCATCAGTGAGTCCTTCGTAGCGCTGACCGGGGAGCTGTTTTTT

j_call: TRBJ1-6
v_call: TRBV30
cdr3_length: 15
clone_size: few
d_call: TRBD1
cdr3_aa: CAWSAGYRGDSPLHF
cdr3_nt: TGTGCCTGGAGTGCCGGGTACAGGGGTGATTCACCCCTCCACTTT

j_call: TRBJ2-2
v_call: TRBV6-1
cdr3_length: 13
clone_size: -
d_call: -
cdr3_aa: CASSERYTGELFF
cdr3_nt: TGTGCCAGCAGTGAACGGTACACCGGGGAGCTGTTTTTT

j_call: TRBJ2-2
v_call: TRBV2
cdr3_length: 15
clone_size: few
d_call: -
cdr3_aa: CASIGSGVNTGELFF
cdr3_nt: TGTGCCAGCATAGGGTCCGGGGTGAACACCGGGGAGCTGTTTTTT

j_call: TRBJ2-7
v_call: TRBV27
cdr3_length: 12
clone_size: -
d_call: TRBD1
cdr3_aa: CASSFTGAEQYF
cdr3_nt: TGTGCCAGCAGTTTTACAGGGGCGGAGCAGTACTTC

j_call: TRBJ2-3
v_call: TRBV25-1
cdr3_length: 18
clone_size: -
d_call: TRBD2
cdr3_aa: CASSEYSTRGGPTDTQYF
cdr3_nt: TGTGCCAGCAGTGAATATTCGACGCGGGGGGGCCCGACAGATACGCAGTATTTT

j_call: TRBJ1-1
v_call: TRBV18
cdr3_length: 13
clone_size: -
d_call: -
cdr3_aa: CASSPTGDTEAFF
cdr3_nt: TGTGCCAGCTCACCGACAGGCGACACTGAAGCTTTCTTT

j_call: TRBJ2-7
v_call: TRBV12-3/TRBV12-4
cdr3_length: 12
clone_size: -
d_call: -
cdr3_aa: CASSQDWHEQYF
cdr3_nt: TGTGCCAGCAGTCAAGATTGGCACGAGCAGTACTTC